This T cell receptor (beta chain) appears in the sequencing data of a study of blood T cells in healthy people across ages. Whole-study findings and limits: Greater diversity and more naive CD4+ cells were seen in long-lived donors than in aged donors.

V lost 4 bases and J 3 bases, leaving 12 bases between the germline ends. CDR3 size: 15 residues. Germline V gene data show CDR1 as SGHTA and CDR2 as FQGNSA. Around 9.4 milliliters was the volume of peripheral blood drawn from each donor. There were at least 5 micrograms of total RNA extracted from every sample. A second PCR of 7 to 11 cycles used a sample-barcoded 5' primer and a J-beta primer mix. TCRdb itself ran the 5' RACE reads through MiXCR, one entry per CDR3 protein. This table has hundreds of thousands of distinct CDR3 sequences, around 28% appearing once. Notes on this clonotype: What it binds is unknown.

Sequences were obtained from blood. V and J are TRBV7-2 and TRBJ2-2; D unclear. This TCR was recovered from a woman of 80 years or more in good health. The CDR3 reads CASSSLSRYTGELFF. For the CDR3, the DNA is TGTGCCAGCAGCTCCCTATCCCGATACACCGGGGAGCTGTTTTTT.